This TCR beta chain is from a study of T cells in severe cutaneous drug reactions. Background on the study: Patients in acute or recovery stage gave blister fluids/cells and PBMC.

A remark on this clonotype: What it binds is unknown.

This CDR3 is built from 12 residues. CDR1 MNHNS and CDR2 SASEGT come from the germline V gene. Whole-study findings and limits: In carbamazepine-induced Stevens-Johnson syndrome or toxic epidermal necrolysis, TRBV12-4 averaged around 29% in blister cells and about 5% in PBMC.

Bulk and single-cell libraries used iRepertoire multiplex PCR with TCR subtype-specific primers. TCRdb re-called the multiplex PCR reads; every CDR3 protein appears as one record, without DNA. The sample includes thousands of distinct CDR3 sequences. The donors had carbamazepine-induced Stevens-Johnson syndrome or toxic epidermal necrolysis. CBZ-SJS/TEN patients of Han Chinese (roughly five) and European (roughly six) origin supplied blood. The clonotype was recovered from a human donor with Stevens-Johnson syndrome, a severe cutaneous drug reaction. Material for sequencing was PBMCs. The chain joins TRBV6-1 to TRBJ2-1. CDR3 region: CASSSGNNEQFF.